These 22 T cell receptor beta chains were all obtained from the same sample, sequenced in a study of cytomegalovirus exposure and HLA in healthy donors. The PCR made use of 60 Vbeta and 13 Jbeta primers. TCRdb's copy holds only in-frame clones and misses some; the assay was immunoSEQ multiplex PCR. The table has approximately 59,000 clones, about 72% seen once. Specimen: PBMCs. The origin of the receptors is a girl between 10 and 17 years old in good health and CMV-seropositive.

In this sample, this clone turned up a few times. This sequence joins TRBV11-2 and TRBJ2-3; D possibly corresponds to TRBD1 (5 bases). V dropped 5 bases and J dropped 0 bases, with 15 bases sitting between them. The CDR3 has 16 amino acids. Germline-derived CDR1 and CDR2 are SGHAT and FQNNGV. CDR3 amino acids: CASSHTGALSTDTQYF. The CDR3 nucleotides read TGTGCCAGCAGCCATACAGGCGCCCTTAGCACAGATACGCAGTATTTT.

This clone was observed a few times. The chain has TRBV27 and TRBJ2-1; TRBD2 matches at 7 bases. J lost 6 bases, V lost 3 bases, and 2 bases had no gene match. Germline V gene data show CDR1 as MNHEY and CDR2 as SMNVEV (reference sequence). This CDR3 comprises 13 residues. The CDR3 region has the DNA TGTGCCAGCAGTTTGTCTAGCGGCAATGAGCAGTTCTTC. It encodes CASSLSSGNEQFF.

The chain uses TRBV30 and TRBJ2-7; D perhaps matches TRBD2 (5 bases). V lost 4 bases and J lost 6, with 10 bases in between. This CDR3 has 11 residues. Germline assignment: CDR1 GTSNPN and CDR2 SVGIG (reference sequence). The DNA for the CDR3 is TGTGCCTGGACGTCTGGGAGCGAGCAGTACTTC. This gives the protein CAWTSGSEQYF.

This sequence joins TRBV6-5 and TRBJ2-7; 7 nucleotides align to TRBD2. CDR1 MNHEY and CDR2 SVGAGI come from the germline V gene. Unmatched junction bases numbered 2, after V lost 2 bases and J lost 7 bases. The CDR3 runs to 12 residues. The CDR3 DNA reads as TGTGCCAGCAGTTACACCGGGAGGGAGCAGTACTTC. Amino acids: CASSYTGREQYF.

This clone has just a few counts. The chain employs TRBV5-1 and TRBJ1-4; 7 nucleotides align to TRBD1. Germline values: CDR1 SGHRS, CDR2 YFSETQ. The V segment lost 3 bases and the J segment 4 bases; nucleotides outside the gene matches: 6. CDR3 size: 15 residues. As DNA, the CDR3 is TGCGCCAGCAGCTCTAGACAGGGCAATAATGAAAAACTGTTTTTT. Its translation: CASSSRQGNNEKLFF.

The rearrangement joins TRBV6-5 to TRBJ2-7, with D perhaps matching TRBD1 (6 bases). The V gene lost 6 bases and the J gene lost 9 bases, with 18 bases spanning the gap. In germline, CDR1 is MNHEY, CDR2 SVGAGI. The CDR3 spans 13 residues. In DNA form, the CDR3 reads TGTGCCAGCAGCCCCCGACAGGCTTCGATGCAGTACTTC. This sequence encodes CASSPRQASMQYF.

V and J are TRBV6-5 and TRBJ2-7; TRBD2 matches at 8 bases. Unmatched junction bases numbered 7, after V lost 4 bases and J lost 2 bases. The length of the CDR3 is 15 residues. In germline, CDR1 is MNHEY, CDR2 SVGAGI. The CDR3 nucleotides read TGTGCCAGCAGTTGGGGACTAGAAGGAACCTACGAGCAGTACTTC. This sequence encodes CASSWGLEGTYEQYF.

The rearrangement links TRBV7-8 to TRBJ2-7; a weak D match, TRBD2 (7 bases). This CDR3 comprises 20 residues. Germline V gives CDR1 SGHVS, CDR2 FQNEAQ. The V end lost 1 base, the J end lost 1 base, and 26 bases lay between the germline ends. CDR3 nucleotides: TGTGCCAGCAGCTTAGTGGAGGGGGGGCAGCTGAGGCCCCTTTCCTACGAGCAGTACTTC. Translating it yields CASSLVEGGQLRPLSYEQYF.

The rearrangement joins TRBV5-4 to TRBJ2-1; TRBD1 agrees at 7 bases. There are 15 residues in the CDR3. J gave up 3 bases and V 1 base, and 4 bases lay outside the gene matches. CDR1 and CDR2 from the germline V gene are SGHNT and YYREEE (reference sequence). The CDR3 DNA is TGTGCCAGCAGCTTGTCGGGACAGCTCTACAATGAGCAGTTCTTC. It is translated as CASSLSGQLYNEQFF.

The rearrangement links TRBV11-3 to TRBJ2-1; perhaps TRBD2 as D (6 bases). V lost 3 bases and J 7 bases, leaving 13 bases between the germline ends. The germline gives CDR1 SGHNT, CDR2 YENEEA. The CDR3 length is 14 residues. In DNA form, the CDR3 reads TGTGCCAGCAGCTTTACGGGAGTGGGGAATGAGCAGTTCTTC. This gives the protein CASSFTGVGNEQFF.

The J gene is TRBJ2-7, the V gene TRBV5-4; TRBD1 matches at 7 bases. J gave up 2 bases and V 0 bases, and 8 bases lay outside the gene matches. The CDR3 length is 16 residues. Germline-derived CDR1 and CDR2 are SGHNT and YYREEE (reference sequence). The CDR3 DNA reads TGTGCCAGCAGCTTGGGAATTTTGGGACAGCCCTACGAGCAGTACTTC. This gives the protein CASSLGILGQPYEQYF.

The chain is built from TRBV7-9 and TRBJ2-5; TRBD2 matches 13 bases. Germline V gene sequence: CDR1 SEHNR, CDR2 FQNEAQ (reference sequence). The trim removed 1 base at V and 2 bases at J, leaving 1 base unmatched. The CDR3 has 16 residues. This CDR3 reads CASSLGLAGGQETQYF. In DNA form, the CDR3 reads TGTGCCAGCAGCTTAGGACTAGCGGGGGGTCAAGAGACCCAGTACTTC.

The chain employs TRBV28 and TRBJ2-7; TRBD2 matches 8 bases. The CDR3 is 17 residues long. Germline values: CDR1 MDHEN, CDR2 SYDVKM. The V and J ends lost 5 bases and 0 bases, in that order; junction bases with no gene match: 12. The CDR3 DNA is TGTGCCAGCAGTGCCGCCGGGAGGGCTAGACCCTCCTACGAGCAGTACTTC. It is translated as CASSAAGRARPSYEQYF.

The chain combines TRBV5-1 with TRBJ2-1, with 9 positions matching TRBD2. The CDR3 extends over 18 amino acids. V shed 3 bases, J shed 2 bases, and the junction held 12 bases outside the gene matches. CDR1 is SGHRS and CDR2 is YFSETQ in the germline V gene. CDR3 protein: CASSSTSGGPKTYNEQFF. The DNA of the CDR3 is TGCGCCAGCAGCTCGACTAGCGGAGGACCCAAAACCTACAATGAGCAGTTCTTC.

This rearrangement joins TRBV7-2 to TRBJ1-6; TRBD1 agrees at 9 bases. Germline lookup yields CDR1 SGHTA and CDR2 FQGNSA. Unmatched junction bases numbered 2, after V lost 3 bases and J lost 8 bases. CDR3 size: 14 residues. CDR3 loop: CASSLDRGYSPLHF. CDR3 coding DNA: TGTGCCAGCAGCTTGGACAGGGGTTATTCACCCCTCCACTTT.

The chain has TRBV7-9 and TRBJ2-1; D is undetermined. Trimming removed 5 bases from V and 10 bases from J, with 18 bases in between. CDR3 length: 14 amino acids. The V gene's germline CDR1 is SEHNR and CDR2 FQNEAQ (reference sequence). CDR3: CASSLLTLLREQFF. The CDR3 nucleotides are TGTGCCAGCAGCCTCTTGACTCTTTTGCGAGAGCAGTTCTTC.

The V and J genes are TRBV6-4 and TRBJ1-1; perhaps TRBD1 as D (6 bases). The length of the CDR3 is 14 residues. Trimming pared 8 bases from V and 1 base from J, leaving 14 bases between. CDR1 and CDR2 from the germline V gene are MRHNA and SNTAGT. The CDR3 DNA is TGTGCCAGCGCGTCTGACAGGTCGAACACTGAAGCTTTCTTT. Amino acids: CASASDRSNTEAFF.

V and J are TRBV15 and TRBJ1-2; D uncertain. V was cut by 0 bases and J by 0 bases, with 5 bases left in between. The CDR3 covers 14 residues. Germline CDR1 reads LNHNV; CDR2 reads YYDKDF (reference sequence). The CDR3 region is CATSRDPANYGYTF. CDR3 sequence (DNA): TGTGCCACCAGCAGAGATCCAGCTAACTATGGCTACACCTTC.

This chain links TRBV25-1 with TRBJ1-2, with a possible D match to TRBD1 (5 bases). With 1 base removed from V and 7 bases from J, the gap between germline ends came to 13 bases. Germline CDR1 reads MGHDK; CDR2 reads SYGVNS. The CDR3 spans 14 residues. The CDR3 DNA reads as TGTGCCAGCAGTGAATTCCGGCAGGGAGGTGGCTACACCTTC. As protein: CASSEFRQGGGYTF.

This chain uses TRBV7-2 with TRBJ1-2; 8 bases agree with TRBD1. Germline CDR1 SGHTA, CDR2 FQGNSA. Losses at the gene ends were 2 bases for V and 11 bases for J; bases not matched to a gene: 10. The CDR3 loop spans 14 amino acids. The CDR3 coding sequence is TGTGCCAGCAGCTTAAGGCGGACAGGGTACCGGTACACCTTC. Amino acids: CASSLRRTGYRYTF.

The DNA of the CDR3 is TGTGCCAGCAGTCCGGGACAGGGGCACCAGCCCCAGCATTTT. Its protein product is CASSPGQGHQPQHF. The genes are TRBV28 and TRBJ1-5; 10 bases align to TRBD1. V was pared by 5 bases and J by 7 bases, with 5 bases of the junction left unmatched. The germline CDR1 and CDR2 sequences are MDHEN and SYDVKM. The CDR3 runs 14 residues.

This clone was observed a few times. V is TRBV5-6 and J is TRBJ2-7, with 10 bases fitting TRBD1. Germline V gene sequence: CDR1 SGHDT, CDR2 YYEEEE. The V gene end was trimmed by 5 bases and the J gene end by 1 base; junction bases not matched to a gene: 3. The CDR3 contains 14 residues. The CDR3 DNA sequence: TGTGCCAGCAGGCGGACAGGGGGTTCCTACGAGCAGTACTTC. Amino acids: CASRRTGGSYEQYF.